This is a list of T cell receptor beta chains from one sample in a study of blood T cell repertoires in COVID-19. Method: immunoSEQ multiplex PCR; TCRdb's copy keeps in-frame clones and lacks some. The top ten hold more than 1.5% of the sample, which has about 92,000 clones, approximately 90% seen once. Sequencing was performed on peripheral blood. The receptors shown here come from a human donor with active COVID-19. The donor label of this sample is uncertain. Both conserved end residues are trimmed from each CDR3. Each record gives: D gene, V gene, J gene, CDR3 protein. A D gene is named only where the DNA matches it firmly.

D: TRBD2
V: TRBV7-3
J: TRBJ2-7
CDR3: ASSLGLAYEQY

D: TRBD1
V: TRBV5-1
J: TRBJ1-6
CDR3: ASSALLNPGQGKLPLH

D: -
V: TRBV2
J: TRBJ1-5
CDR3: ASSSTGWESNQPQH

D: -
V: TRBV2
J: TRBJ1-2
CDR3: ASTHRTDYGYT

D: -
V: TRBV6-1
J: TRBJ2-5
CDR3: ASSEVRTQETQY

D: -
V: TRBV29-1
J: TRBJ1-5
CDR3: SALGEGNQPQH

D: TRBD2
V: TRBV7-6
J: TRBJ2-7
CDR3: ASSPYRLAGGGWSYEQY

D: TRBD1
V: TRBV4-3
J: TRBJ1-1
CDR3: ASSPQTGGNTEAF

D: -
V: TRBV5-4
J: TRBJ1-6
CDR3: ASRRAQNSPLH

D: TRBD2
V: TRBV7-2
J: TRBJ2-7
CDR3: ASSLAGGVVLEQY